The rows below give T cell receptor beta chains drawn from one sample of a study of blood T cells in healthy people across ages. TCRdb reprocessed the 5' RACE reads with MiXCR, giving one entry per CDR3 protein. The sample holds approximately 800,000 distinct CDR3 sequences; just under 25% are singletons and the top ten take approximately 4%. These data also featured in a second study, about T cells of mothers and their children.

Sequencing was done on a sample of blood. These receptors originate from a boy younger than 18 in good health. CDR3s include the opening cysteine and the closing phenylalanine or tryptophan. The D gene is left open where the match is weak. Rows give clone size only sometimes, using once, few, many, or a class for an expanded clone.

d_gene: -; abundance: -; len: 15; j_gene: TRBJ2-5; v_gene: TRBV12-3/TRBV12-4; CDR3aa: CASSSSSDNQETQYF; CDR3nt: TGTGCCAGCAGTTCTTCAAGCGACAATCAAGAGACCCAGTACTTC
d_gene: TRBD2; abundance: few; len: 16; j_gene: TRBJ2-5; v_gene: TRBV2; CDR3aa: CASSPETSGDQETQYF; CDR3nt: TGTGCCAGCAGCCCGGAGACTAGCGGGGACCAAGAGACCCAGTACTTC
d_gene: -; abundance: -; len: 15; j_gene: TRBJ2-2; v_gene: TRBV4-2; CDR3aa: CASSQASGNTGELFF; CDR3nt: TGTGCCAGCAGCCAGGCCTCGGGGAACACCGGGGAGCTGTTTTTT
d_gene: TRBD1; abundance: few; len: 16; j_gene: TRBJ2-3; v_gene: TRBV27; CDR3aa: CASSPDRDQSTDTQYF; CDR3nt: TGTGCCAGCAGTCCGGACAGGGACCAGAGCACAGATACGCAGTATTTT
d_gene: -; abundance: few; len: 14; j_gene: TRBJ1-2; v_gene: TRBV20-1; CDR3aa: CSARDLWGPGGYTF; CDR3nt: TGCAGTGCTAGAGATTTATGGGGCCCGGGGGGCTACACCTTC
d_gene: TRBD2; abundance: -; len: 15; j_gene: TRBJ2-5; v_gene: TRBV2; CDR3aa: CASSELAGTKETQYF; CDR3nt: TGTGCCAGCAGTGAGCTAGCGGGGACCAAAGAGACCCAGTACTTC
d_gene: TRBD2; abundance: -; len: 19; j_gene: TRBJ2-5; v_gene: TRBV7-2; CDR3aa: CASSYLGTSGRKSKETQYF; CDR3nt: TGTGCCAGCAGCTACTTGGGGACTAGTGGGAGAAAAAGTAAAGAGACCCAGTACTTC
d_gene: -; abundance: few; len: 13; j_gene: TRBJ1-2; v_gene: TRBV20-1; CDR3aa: CSARVRQNYGYTF; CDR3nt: TGCAGTGCTAGAGTACGGCAGAACTATGGCTACACCTTC
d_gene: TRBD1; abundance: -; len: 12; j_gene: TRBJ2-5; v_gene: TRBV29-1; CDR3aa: CSVARQGETQYF; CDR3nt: TGCAGCGTTGCTCGACAGGGGGAGACCCAGTACTTC
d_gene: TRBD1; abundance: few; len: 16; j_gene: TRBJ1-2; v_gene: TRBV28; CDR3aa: CASSFPGTGKRGGYTF; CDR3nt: TGTGCCAGCAGTTTCCCCGGGACAGGGAAACGGGGTGGCTACACCTTC
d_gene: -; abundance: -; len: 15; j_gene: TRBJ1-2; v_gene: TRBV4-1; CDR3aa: CASSQVRSGIGGYTF; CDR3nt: TGCGCCAGCAGCCAAGTTCGGTCCGGGATTGGAGGCTACACCTTC
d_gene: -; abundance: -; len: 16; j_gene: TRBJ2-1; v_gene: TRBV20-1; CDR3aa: CSARGASGLYWNEQFF; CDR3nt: TGCAGTGCTAGGGGGGCTAGCGGCCTTTATTGGAATGAGCAGTTCTTC
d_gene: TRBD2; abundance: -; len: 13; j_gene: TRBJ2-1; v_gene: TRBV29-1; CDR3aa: CSVDAGELSEQFF; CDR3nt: TGCAGCGTTGATGCGGGAGAATTGAGTGAGCAGTTCTTC
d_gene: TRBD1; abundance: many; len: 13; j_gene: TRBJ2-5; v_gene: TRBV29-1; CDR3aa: CSVTGQVRVAQYF; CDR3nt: TGCAGCGTCACGGGACAGGTCAGGGTTGCCCAGTACTTC
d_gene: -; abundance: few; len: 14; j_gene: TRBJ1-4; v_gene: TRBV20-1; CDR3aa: CSARREGFGKKLFF; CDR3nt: TGCAGTGCTAGGAGGGAGGGGTTTGGCAAAAAACTGTTTTTT
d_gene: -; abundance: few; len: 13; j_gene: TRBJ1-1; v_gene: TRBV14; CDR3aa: CASSQFMNTEALF; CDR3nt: TGTGCCAGCAGCCAGTTCATGAACACTGAAGCTCTCTTT
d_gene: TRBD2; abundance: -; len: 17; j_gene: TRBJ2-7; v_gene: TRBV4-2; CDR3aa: CASSQDVIGLAWYEQYF; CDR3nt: TGTGCCAGCAGCCAAGACGTGATCGGACTAGCATGGTACGAGCAGTACTTC
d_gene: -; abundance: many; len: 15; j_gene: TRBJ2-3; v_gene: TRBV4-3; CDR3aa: CASSQGGETWDTQYF; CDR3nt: TGCGCCAGCAGCCAAGGCGGGGAGACCTGGGATACGCAGTATTTT
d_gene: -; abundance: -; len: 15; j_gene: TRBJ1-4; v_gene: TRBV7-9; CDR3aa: CASSGPAGAGEKLFF; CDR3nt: TGTGCCAGCAGCGGCCCCGCGGGGGCAGGCGAAAAACTGTTTTTT
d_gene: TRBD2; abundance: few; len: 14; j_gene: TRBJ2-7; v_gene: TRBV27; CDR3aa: CASKNSGSLYEQYF; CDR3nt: TGTGCCAGCAAGAATAGCGGGAGTCTCTACGAGCAGTACTTC
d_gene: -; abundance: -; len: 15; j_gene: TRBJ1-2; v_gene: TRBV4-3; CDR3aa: CASSPRGWGVYGYTF; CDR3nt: TGCGCCAGCAGCCCCCGGGGGTGGGGCGTCTATGGCTACACCTTC
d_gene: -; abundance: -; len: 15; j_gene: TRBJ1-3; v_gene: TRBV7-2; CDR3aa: CASSGDRVAGNTIYF; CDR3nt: TGTGCCAGCAGCGGGGACCGGGTCGCTGGAAACACCATATATTTT
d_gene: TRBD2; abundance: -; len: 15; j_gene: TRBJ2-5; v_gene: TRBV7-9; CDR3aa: CASSTQAGGLETQYF; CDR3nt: TGTGCCAGCAGCACACAAGCGGGAGGGTTGGAGACCCAGTACTTC
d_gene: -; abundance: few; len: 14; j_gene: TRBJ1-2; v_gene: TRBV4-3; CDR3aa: CASSQDRGSYGYTF; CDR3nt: TGCGCCAGCAGCCAAGATCGGGGGAGCTATGGCTACACCTTC
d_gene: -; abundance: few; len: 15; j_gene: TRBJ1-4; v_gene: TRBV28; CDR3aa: CASSLQTGSYEKLFF; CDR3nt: TGTGCCAGCAGTTTACAGACAGGATCCTATGAAAAACTGTTTTTT